A selection of T cell receptor beta chains follows, all from one sample in a study of cytomegalovirus exposure and HLA in healthy donors. This table comes from immunoSEQ multiplex PCR, and its TCRdb copy is limited to in-frame clones, with some not included. The sample has 150,000 to 160,000 clones; under 85% are singletons. What was sequenced was PBMCs. The receptor set was obtained from a man aged 18 to 35 in good health and CMV-seronegative. CDR3s include the opening cysteine and the closing phenylalanine or tryptophan. The D gene is left open where the match is weak. Not all rows give a size; the values are once, few, many and, for expanded clones, a class.

clone size,J gene,D gene,V gene,CDR3 DNA,CDR3 protein
NA,TRBJ1-1,NA,TRBV19,TGTGCCAGTAGACGATTAGGGGGGGTAGGCACTGAAGCTTTCTTT,CASRRLGGVGTEAFF
NA,TRBJ2-1,TRBD1,TRBV6-1,TGTGCCAGCTGGATGGACAGGGCCTACAATGAGCAGTTCTTC,CASWMDRAYNEQFF
NA,TRBJ2-7,NA,TRBV11-2,TGTGCCAGCAGCTTCACCTACGAGCAGTACTTC,CASSFTYEQYF
NA,TRBJ2-3,NA,TRBV27,TGTGCCAGCAGTTTCCGGGGGGCCTGGGATACGCAGTATTTT,CASSFRGAWDTQYF
NA,TRBJ1-4,NA,TRBV2,TGTGCCAGCAGTGAAGTAACTGCAACTAATGAAAAACTGTTTTTT,CASSEVTATNEKLFF
NA,TRBJ1-2,TRBD1,TRBV7-2,TGTGCCAGCAGCCCACACAGGGGGCGCGAGTATGGCTACACCTTC,CASSPHRGREYGYTF
few,TRBJ1-2,TRBD1,TRBV9,TGTGCCAGCAGCGTACAGGGGGACTATGGCTACACCTTC,CASSVQGDYGYTF
NA,TRBJ2-3,TRBD2,TRBV14,TGTGCCAGCAGCCAAAACCGAGGACTAGAGAACACAGATACGCAGTATTTT,CASSQNRGLENTDTQYF
NA,TRBJ2-3,NA,TRBV7-8,TGTGCCAGCAGCTTAGGACGGGGGGCGGAACTCCCAGATACGCAGTATTTT,CASSLGRGAELPDTQYF
few,TRBJ2-1,TRBD1,TRBV28,TGTGCCAGCAGTTCACTACCTCCGGGACAGGGTTCAGCCTACAATGAGCAGTTCTTC,CASSSLPPGQGSAYNEQFF
NA,TRBJ2-2,NA,TRBV6-1,TGTGCCAGCAGTGGCAGGGAATCTGGGGAGCTGTTTTTT,CASSGRESGELFF
NA,TRBJ2-6,NA,TRBV28,TGTGCCAGCAGTTTATCGAGCCCAGGGGCCAACGTCCTGACTTTC,CASSLSSPGANVLTF
NA,TRBJ1-5,TRBD1,TRBV6-5,TGTGCCAGCAGTTCCGGGACAGGGGCAAATCAGCCCCAGCATTTT,CASSSGTGANQPQHF
NA,TRBJ2-7,NA,TRBV9,TGTGCCAGCAGCGTAGAGTCAGGGCCGACCTACGAGCAGTACTTC,CASSVESGPTYEQYF
NA,TRBJ2-7,TRBD2,TRBV14,TGTGCCAGCAGCCTCAACCTAGCGGGGGGCAGGGACGAGCAGTACTTC,CASSLNLAGGRDEQYF
NA,TRBJ2-7,TRBD2,TRBV4-2,TGTGCCAGCAGCCAAGACGGGACTAGCGGATCCTACGAGCAGTACTTC,CASSQDGTSGSYEQYF
NA,TRBJ2-5,NA,TRBV27,TGTGCCAGCAAGCCCAGGGGTGGTTGGGAGACCCAGTACTTC,CASKPRGGWETQYF
NA,TRBJ2-2,NA,TRBV30,TGTGCCTGGAGCGGGCAGGGTGACGGGGAGCTGTTTTTT,CAWSGQGDGELFF
NA,TRBJ2-3,TRBD2,TRBV4-3,TGCGCCACCAGGAGGGGACTAGCGGACACAGATACGCAGTATTTT,CATRRGLADTDTQYF
NA,TRBJ2-5,NA,TRBV27,TGTGCGGGCAGGGTTGAAGAGACCCAGTACTTC,CAGRVEETQYF
NA,TRBJ2-4,NA,TRBV6-6,TGTGCCAGCAGTTATTTGGGCTTCATAGCCAAAAACATTCAGTACTTC,CASSYLGFIAKNIQYF
NA,TRBJ1-6,NA,TRBV5-6,TGTGCCAGCAGCTTGTACGGACAGAGCTCCTATAATTCACCCCTCCACTTT,CASSLYGQSSYNSPLHF
NA,TRBJ2-1,TRBD2,TRBV7-3,TGTGCCAGCAGCCTATGGACTAGCGGGGGGGCCAATGAGCAGTTCTTC,CASSLWTSGGANEQFF
NA,TRBJ1-2,TRBD1,TRBV2,TGTGCCAGCAGTGAAGCAGGGACAGGAGCTCTATATGGCTACACCTTC,CASSEAGTGALYGYTF
NA,TRBJ1-3,NA,TRBV14,TGTGCCAGCAGCCAAGTTCCGCGCACCATATATTTT,CASSQVPRTIYF
NA,TRBJ1-2,TRBD1,TRBV27,TGTGCCAGCAGCATGCGGGACAGGGGGCAAGGCTACACCTTC,CASSMRDRGQGYTF
few,TRBJ2-3,TRBD2,TRBV4-3,TGCGCCAGCAGCCGAATTAGCGGGGCCGCAGATACGCAGTATTTT,CASSRISGAADTQYF
NA,TRBJ2-1,TRBD2,TRBV7-3,TGTGCCAGCAGCAATGCCGCGGGGGGACACAATGAGCAGTTCTTC,CASSNAAGGHNEQFF
NA,TRBJ2-7,TRBD1,TRBV27,TGTGCCAGCAGTACCGGACAGGGTAGAGGCGAGCAGTACTTC,CASSTGQGRGEQYF
NA,TRBJ2-7,NA,TRBV7-2,TGTGCCAGCAGCTTAGACAGGGCCGAGCAGTACTTC,CASSLDRAEQYF
NA,TRBJ2-7,TRBD2,TRBV7-2,TGTGCCAGCAGCTTTACTAGCGGGGGGTCTGCCTACGAGCAGTACTTC,CASSFTSGGSAYEQYF
NA,TRBJ2-1,NA,TRBV7-2,TGTGCCGTGGACTTACCGATGAGGAATGAGCAGTTCTTC,CAVDLPMRNEQFF
NA,TRBJ2-5,NA,TRBV29-1,TGCAGCGTCAAACAAGAGACCCAGTACTTC,CSVKQETQYF
NA,TRBJ2-4,NA,TRBV28,TGTGCCAGCAGTTTGGACAGCACAAACAGTCAGTACTTC,CASSLDSTNSQYF
NA,TRBJ1-1,TRBD1,TRBV29-1,TGCAGCGATGTCGCGGACAGGGGGCCAACTATGAACACTGAAGCTTTCTTT,CSDVADRGPTMNTEAFF
NA,TRBJ2-5,NA,TRBV5-4,TGTGCCAGCAGCTTGAGGAACTCAGGCGGGGAGACCCAGTACTTC,CASSLRNSGGETQYF
NA,TRBJ2-4,TRBD2,TRBV6-5,TGTGCCAGCAGCCGCCGCCCGGGGGGGAACAGTCAGTACTTC,CASSRRPGGNSQYF
few,TRBJ1-2,TRBD1,TRBV19,TGTGCCAGTATCCGGACAGGAGGTAACTATGGCTACACCTTC,CASIRTGGNYGYTF
NA,TRBJ2-2,NA,TRBV30,TGTGCCTGGAGTGTACTGCGTGATACCGGGGAGCTGTTTTTT,CAWSVLRDTGELFF
NA,TRBJ2-1,TRBD2,TRBV25-1,TGTGCCAGCAGTGCAGCGGGGGGGCTCATTGAGCAGTTCTTC,CASSAAGGLIEQFF
NA,TRBJ2-1,TRBD2,TRBV6-9,TGTGCCAGCAGTTTCCCACGACTAGCGGGGAGGTACAATGAGCAGTTCTTC,CASSFPRLAGRYNEQFF
NA,TRBJ1-1,TRBD1,TRBV5-1,TGCGCCAGCAGCCAAACCCGGGACAGGGAATCCATTAACACTGAAGCTTTCTTT,CASSQTRDRESINTEAFF
once,TRBJ1-1,NA,TRBV5-1,TGCGCCAGCAGCTTGGCCTTTAATAGTAAAGCGGGGACTGAAGCTTTCTTT,CASSLAFNSKAGTEAFF
NA,TRBJ2-1,NA,TRBV5-4,TGTGCCAGCAGCTTGAGAGGTAGCAATGAGCAGTTCTTC,CASSLRGSNEQFF
NA,TRBJ1-2,NA,TRBV5-1,TGCGCCAGCAGTCCAGGACAAGGGGCCCTTTATGGCTACACCTTC,CASSPGQGALYGYTF
NA,TRBJ2-7,NA,TRBV7-2,TGTGCCAGCAGCCAGTACAGCTACGAGCAGTACTTC,CASSQYSYEQYF
NA,TRBJ2-2,TRBD2,TRBV9,TGTGCCAGCAGCGGGAGCGGGGGTAACGCCGGGGAGCTGTTTTTT,CASSGSGGNAGELFF
NA,TRBJ2-1,TRBD1,TRBV5-6,TGTGCCAGCAGCTTAAAACAGGGGACCTACAATGAGCAGTTCTTC,CASSLKQGTYNEQFF
once,TRBJ2-2,TRBD1,TRBV27,TGTGCCAGCAGTCAGTTCTATGCTACAGGGGTAAACGGGGAGCTGTTTTTT,CASSQFYATGVNGELFF
NA,TRBJ1-6,TRBD1,TRBV7-2,TGTGCCAGCAGCTTAGCGCAAGGGACAGGGGTCGCGAAGCCCCTCCACTTT,CASSLAQGTGVAKPLHF
NA,TRBJ2-1,NA,TRBV5-1,TGCGCCAGCAGACGCGGAACAGGAGCCGTATTCGCTGAGCAGTTCTTC,CASRRGTGAVFAEQFF
NA,TRBJ2-2,TRBD1,TRBV9,TGTGCCAGCAGCAAGACAGGGTCGAGCGGGGAGCTGTTTTTT,CASSKTGSSGELFF
NA,TRBJ2-1,TRBD2,TRBV7-9,TGTGCCAGCAGCAGAACGCCGGGACTAGCGGGGCCGTACAATGAGCAGTTCTTC,CASSRTPGLAGPYNEQFF
NA,TRBJ2-7,NA,TRBV5-1,TGCGCCAGCAGCGTGGGCGCAGGGTCCTACGAGCAGTACTTC,CASSVGAGSYEQYF
NA,TRBJ2-3,TRBD1,TRBV5-1,TGCGCCAGCAGCGCCGGGACAGAAACAGATACGCAGTATTTT,CASSAGTETDTQYF